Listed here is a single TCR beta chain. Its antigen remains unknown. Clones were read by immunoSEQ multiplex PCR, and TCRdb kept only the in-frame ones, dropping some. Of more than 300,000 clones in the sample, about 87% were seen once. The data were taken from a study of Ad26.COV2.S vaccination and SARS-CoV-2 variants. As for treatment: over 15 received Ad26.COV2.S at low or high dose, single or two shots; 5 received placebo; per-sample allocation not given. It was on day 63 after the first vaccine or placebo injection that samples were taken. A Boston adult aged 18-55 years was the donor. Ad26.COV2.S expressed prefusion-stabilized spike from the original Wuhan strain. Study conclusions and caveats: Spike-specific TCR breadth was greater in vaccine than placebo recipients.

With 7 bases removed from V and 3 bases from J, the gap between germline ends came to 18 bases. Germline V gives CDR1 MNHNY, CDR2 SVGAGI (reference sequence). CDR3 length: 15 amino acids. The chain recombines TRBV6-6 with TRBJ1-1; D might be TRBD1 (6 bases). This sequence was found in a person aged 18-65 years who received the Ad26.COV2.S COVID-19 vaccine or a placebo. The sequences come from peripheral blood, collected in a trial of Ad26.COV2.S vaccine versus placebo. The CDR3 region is CASILPRGADTEAFF. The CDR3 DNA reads TGTGCCAGCATTTTACCCCGGGGGGCGGACACTGAAGCTTTCTTT.